One sample yielded the 26 T cell receptor beta chains listed below, sequenced in a study of monozygotic twins with inflammatory bowel disease (dated by TCRdb to between 2018 and 2021). Library preparation was by 5' RACE. Sequencing instrument: Illumina HiSeq 2500. Once TCRdb had reprocessed the reads, it stored one entry per CDR3 protein sequence and supplied no DNA. For this sample, the table gives around 220,000 distinct CDR3 sequences. Of the sample, 7.5% to 8% is held by the ten largest clones. What was sequenced was blood. The receptors originated from a human donor with ulcerative colitis or Crohn's disease, or a healthy co-twin of an affected twin (not recorded which).

The CDR3 region is CASSHAVLSLQNTGELFF. This chain links TRBV4-2 with TRBJ2-2; lacking DNA, the TRBD1 call made by TCRdb goes unchecked. This CDR3 region has 18 residues. Germline V CDR1 and CDR2: LGHNA, YNFKEQ.

The gene calls are TRBV27 and TRBJ2-1; TCRdb names TRBD1, which stays unverified in the absence of DNA. This CDR3 has 16 amino acids. Germline CDR1 MNHEY, CDR2 SMNVEV (reference sequence). CDR3 residues: CASSLSRAPPGNEQFF.

The rearrangement links TRBV28 to TRBJ1-1; TCRdb returns TRBD1, unconfirmable since there is no DNA. The germline gives CDR1 MDHEN, CDR2 SYDVKM. The CDR3 is 16 amino acids. CDR3 loop: CASSLSLGLGDTEAFF.

The genes are TRBV7-2 and TRBJ1-5. The CDR3 is 17 amino acids. The germline V gene encodes CDR1 SGHTA and CDR2 FQGNSA. The CDR3 is CASSSWPQRGYGQPQHF.

V gene TRBV6-1 combines with J gene TRBJ2-5; checking the TCRdb D call of TRBD2 is not possible without DNA. Germline CDR1 is MNHNS and CDR2 is SASEGT. This CDR3 spans 15 amino acids. CDR3 sequence reads: CASSATSGARGTQYF.

The chain couples TRBV11-3 to TRBJ2-3; as DNA is missing, the TRBD1 call by TCRdb cannot be tested. Germline loops: CDR1 SGHNT, CDR2 YENEEA. The length of the CDR3 is 15 residues. The CDR3 sequence is CASSQEGGRTDTQYF.

The genes are TRBV9 and TRBJ1-6. This CDR3 spans 18 amino acids. Germline loops: CDR1 SGDLS, CDR2 YYNGEE. This CDR3 reads CASSVSGSPYLNNSPLHF.

The chain links TRBV4-2 to TRBJ1-5; TCRdb gives TRBD1 as the D gene, but with no DNA this cannot be confirmed. Germline V CDR1 and CDR2: LGHNA, YNFKEQ. This CDR3 comprises 19 residues. Here the CDR3 reads CASSQEAGQSFLSNQPQHF.

The rearrangement links TRBV7-2 to TRBJ2-1; without DNA, the TCRdb call of TRBD2 cannot be checked. Germline V gives CDR1 SGHTA, CDR2 FQGNSA. This CDR3 spans 13 amino acids. This CDR3 is CASRHGLDNEQFF.

The CDR3 loop is CASSQEPNTIYF. J is TRBJ1-3 and V is TRBV3-1. This CDR3 has 12 amino acids. The germline CDR1 and CDR2 sequences are LGHDT and YNNKEL (reference sequence).

V and J are TRBV5-1 and TRBJ2-3. The germline CDR1 and CDR2 sequences are SGHRS and YFSETQ. CDR3 size: 12 residues. CDR3 sequence reads: CASSLNRDTQYF.

The chain combines TRBV6-5 with TRBJ1-2; with no DNA, the TCRdb D assignment of TRBD1 cannot be verified. CDR1 and CDR2 (germline): MNHEY, SVGAGI. There are 13 residues in the CDR3. Here the CDR3 reads CASIGGTEVGYTF.

The J gene is TRBJ2-7, the V gene TRBV11-2; TCRdb calls TRBD1, which cannot be checked without DNA. The germline V gene has CDR1 SGHAT and CDR2 FQNNGV. CDR3 length equals 14 residues. CDR3 protein: CASSPRDRRYEQYF.

The rearrangement links TRBV5-1 to TRBJ2-5; as DNA is missing, the TRBD1 call by TCRdb cannot be tested. Germline V gene sequence: CDR1 SGHRS, CDR2 YFSETQ. This CDR3 is 15 amino acids long. The CDR3 loop reads CASSFMADPGETQYF.

This chain links TRBV4-3 with TRBJ2-1; TCRdb's D gene call, TRBD1, goes unchecked for lack of DNA. Germline V gives CDR1 LGHNA, CDR2 YSLEER. CDR3 length: 13 residues. The CDR3 sequence is CASSQDWGDEQFF.

J is TRBJ2-1 and V is TRBV5-6; the D gene TCRdb calls, TRBD1, cannot be checked with no DNA. Germline-derived CDR1 and CDR2 are SGHDT and YYEEEE. The CDR3 is 16 residues long. The CDR3 here is CASSLKGQPVYNEQFF.

The chain carries TRBV20-1 and TRBJ2-7; there is no DNA to check the TCRdb D call of TRBD2. The CDR3 runs 15 residues. The germline CDR1 and CDR2 sequences are DFQATT and SNEGSKA (reference sequence). CDR3 in amino acids: CSARPGLADTNEQYF.

The chain combines TRBV7-2 with TRBJ2-7; with no DNA, the TCRdb D assignment of TRBD1 cannot be verified. The CDR3 is 15 amino acids. Germline V CDR1 and CDR2: SGHTA, FQGNSA. CDR3 residues: CASSLADRGGNEQYF. The whole variable domain, filled in from reference TRBV7-2 and TRBJ2-7, reads GAGVSQSPSNKVTEKGKDVELRCDPISGHTALYWYRQSLGQGLEFLIYFQGNSAPDKSGLPSDRFSAERTGGSVSTLTIQRTQQEDSAVYLCASSLADRGGNEQYFGPGTRLTVT.

The chain combines TRBV11-2 with TRBJ1-1. Germline V gene data show CDR1 as SGHAT and CDR2 as FQNNGV. The CDR3 loop spans 13 amino acids. The CDR3 here is CASSLYALPEAFF.

The chain joins TRBV10-2 to TRBJ1-2; the TRBD1 assignment by TCRdb is unverifiable without DNA. Germline V lookup: CDR1 WSHSY, CDR2 SAAADI. The CDR3 runs to 14 residues. This CDR3 reads CASTGQGMSNGYTF.

The chain combines TRBV12-3 or TRBV12-4 with TRBJ2-1; the TCRdb call, TRBD1, lacks DNA for checking. The CDR3 extends over 14 amino acids. This chain's CDR3 is CASSPGGARNEQFF.

The chain links TRBV6-1 to TRBJ2-1; TCRdb gives TRBD2 as the D gene, but with no DNA this cannot be confirmed. Germline CDR1 MNHNS, CDR2 SASEGT. This CDR3 is 16 amino acids long. CDR3 protein: CASSTASGSIRDEQFF.

V usage is TRBV29-1 and J usage is TRBJ2-3; TCRdb calls TRBD1, which cannot be checked without DNA. Germline V gene sequence: CDR1 SQVTM, CDR2 ANQGSEA. The CDR3 is made up of 12 amino acids. The CDR3 protein is CSALTAQGTQYF.

The V and J genes are TRBV20-1 and TRBJ1-2. Germline CDR1 DFQATT, CDR2 SNEGSKA (reference sequence). CDR3 length: 11 amino acids. The CDR3 loop reads CSATDGDGYTF.

This chain links TRBV18 with TRBJ2-2. Germline V gene sequence: CDR1 KGHSH, CDR2 LQKENI. CDR3 size: 13 residues. The CDR3 sequence is CASSPVGSGELFF.

The chain uses TRBV9 and TRBJ1-1; TCRdb's D call, TRBD1, is unchecked because there is no DNA. The CDR3 loop spans 16 amino acids. Germline CDR1 is SGDLS and CDR2 is YYNGEE. The CDR3 loop is CASSVGPGGAATEAFF.